The T cell receptor beta chain described here comes from a study of shared clonotypes between healthy human individuals. The donor population consisted of healthy HIV-negative adults with no recent acute infections or vaccinations. In this sample, this clone turned up many times. Its antigen is still unknown. As handled by the study authors: ImmunoSEQ sequences covered only the junction and lacked quality scores; filtering therefore differed. TCRdb keeps only in-frame clones here, not all; method: immunoSEQ multiplex PCR. V, J and clone size reflect that table, while D and trimming were determined from the DNA. This sample has around 500,000 clones; more than 75% occur once, and the top ten carry 13%. The V end was cut by 4 bases, the J end by 3 bases, with 10 bases between. This CDR3 is built from 13 residues. Germline V gives CDR1 ENHRY, CDR2 SYGVKD. Study-wide points: The diversity represented, both genetic and in exposure history, was limited by few donors. Read depth was anticipated to influence clonotype sharing among donors.

The rearrangement uses TRBV10-3 and TRBJ2-7; D gene unclear. The clonotype was recovered from a woman aged 40-49 years in good health. Some clones in this sample may be carry-over from other donors' samples. The sample was PBMCs. The CDR3 region has the DNA TGTGCCATCAGTGGGACGCCTGGCTACGAGCAGTACTTC. This translates into CAISGTPGYEQYF.